The 17 T cell receptor beta chains in this list originate from one sample, sequenced in a study of blood T cell repertoires in COVID-19. Only in-frame clones appear in the TCRdb table, and some are missing; sequencing was by immunoSEQ multiplex PCR. The table shows over 300,000 clones, with 70% to 90% occurring only once. Material for sequencing was PBMCs or T cells enriched from blood (not recorded which). The receptor set was obtained from a woman in her 30s with acute COVID-19.

This clone was counted only a few times. The V and J genes are TRBV6-1 and TRBJ2-3; 11 bases line up with TRBD2. V shed 4 bases and J 2 bases; nucleotides not matched to a gene: 8. The CDR3 totals 17 residues. Per germline, CDR1 MNHNS and CDR2 SASEGT. CDR3 nucleotide sequence: TGTGCCAGCAGTGTCGTCAGACTAGCGGGGTACACAGATACGCAGTATTTT. This gives the protein CASSVVRLAGYTDTQYF.

This clone was observed once. The chain links TRBV5-8 to TRBJ2-5; 7 nucleotides align to TRBD1. CDR1 is SGHTS, CDR2 YDEGEE, per germline. Trimming removed 5 bases from V and 11 bases from J; junction bases left unmatched: 21. This CDR3 contains 16 residues. CDR3 loop: CASRTTTGRQRWVQYF. DNA of the CDR3: TGTGCCAGCAGGACAACGACAGGGCGGCAAAGATGGGTACAGTACTTC.

The chain combines TRBV29-1 with TRBJ2-7, with 7 bases aligning to TRBD1. Germline trimming cut 4 bases from V and 2 bases from J; bases unmatched to any gene: 2. Germline V gives CDR1 SQVTM, CDR2 ANQGSEA. The CDR3 is 12 residues long. The CDR3: CSVGGQTYEQYF. For the CDR3, the DNA is TGCAGCGTTGGGGGACAGACCTACGAGCAGTACTTC.

This chain uses TRBV19 with TRBJ2-7; the match to TRBD1 covers 8 bases. The CDR3 length is 13 residues. The germline V gene has CDR1 LNHDA and CDR2 SQIVND (reference sequence). The ends lost 4 bases at V and 2 bases at J; junction bases unmatched: 1. The CDR3 DNA reads as TGTGCCAGTAGTAGGGGACAGGCCTACGAGCAGTACTTC. Protein sequence: CASSRGQAYEQYF.

The chain is built from TRBV6-5 and TRBJ1-1; 8 bases map to TRBD1. The germline CDR1 and CDR2 sequences are MNHEY and SVGAGI. There are 12 residues in the CDR3. V lost 9 bases and J lost 4; bases outside the gene matches: 4. CDR3: CASTGGGTEAFF. In nucleotides, the CDR3 is TGTGCCAGTACAGGGGGGGGCACTGAAGCTTTCTTT.

This chain connects TRBV9 to TRBJ1-4, with a possible D match to TRBD1 (5 bases). From germline, CDR1 is SGDLS and CDR2 YYNGEE. The V end lost 4 bases, the J end lost 6 bases, and 13 bases lay between the germline ends. The CDR3 runs to 14 residues. CDR3 bases: TGTGCCAGCAGCCCCCGGGGGGGGGATGAAAAACTGTTTTTT. This sequence encodes CASSPRGGDEKLFF. The complete variable domain, with remaining parts taken from reference TRBV9 and TRBJ1-4, reads DSGVTQTPKHLITATGQRVTLRCSPRSGDLSVYWYQQSLDQGLQFLIQYYNGEERAKGNILERFSAQQFPDLHSELNLSSLELGDSALYFCASSPRGGDEKLFFGSGTQLSVL.

The chain uses TRBV27 and TRBJ2-7; D is undetermined. Germline lookup yields CDR1 MNHEY and CDR2 SMNVEV (reference sequence). This CDR3 spans 13 amino acids. Trimming took off 2 bases at V and 4 bases at J, with 9 bases between the two ends. CDR3 nucleotides: TGTGCCAGCAGTTTAGGTCAGAATTACGAGCAGTACTTC. Protein product: CASSLGQNYEQYF.

J is TRBJ1-1 and V is TRBV5-1; 9 bases are shared with TRBD1. CDR3 size: 13 residues. V was pared by 6 bases and J by 4 bases, with 4 bases of the junction left unmatched. Looked up from germline, CDR1 is SGHRS and CDR2 is YFSETQ. The DNA of the CDR3 is TGCGCCAGCACACAGGGGGCGGGCACTGAAGCTTTCTTT. It encodes CASTQGAGTEAFF. Full variable domain (missing parts from reference TRBV5-1 and TRBJ1-1): KAGVTQTPRYLIKTRGQQVTLSCSPISGHRSVSWYQQTPGQGLQFLFEYFSETQRNKGNFPGRFSGRQFSNSRSEMNVSTLELGDSALYLCASTQGAGTEAFFGQGTRLTVV.

This clone was seen more than once but under ten times. The V call is TRBV6-6, the J call TRBJ1-6, with D possibly matching TRBD1 (5 bases). Germline V gives CDR1 MNHNY, CDR2 SVGAGI (reference sequence). This CDR3 has 18 residues. V shed 5 bases and J shed 3 bases, with 20 bases lying between them. The CDR3 nucleotides are TGTGCCAGCAGTCCCCTCGGGGGAGGGATCCTCTATAATTCACCCCTCCACTTT. Translating it yields CASSPLGGGILYNSPLHF.

The rearrangement joins TRBV24-1 to TRBJ1-4; 8 nucleotides agree with TRBD1. V gave up 4 bases and J gave up 5 bases; unmatched junction bases: 5. This CDR3 is built from 15 residues. Germline V gene lookup returns CDR1 KGHDR and CDR2 SFDVKD. The CDR3 nucleotides read TGTGCCACCAGTGACTCCGGACAGGGAAATGAAAAACTGTTTTTT. This sequence encodes CATSDSGQGNEKLFF.

J is TRBJ1-1 and V is TRBV12-5; D is perhaps TRBD1 (6 bases). This CDR3 has 13 residues. The germline V gene encodes CDR1 LGHNT and CDR2 FRNRAP. Trimming left V 2 bases short and J 6 bases short, with 10 bases between. The CDR3 nucleotides are TGTGCTAGTGGTTTGAGGGGGGGAGCTGAAGCTTTCTTT. Translating it yields CASGLRGGAEAFF.

This rearrangement joins TRBV1 to TRBJ1-5; TRBD1, the table's D call, lacks a check against the DNA. TRBV1 is termed a pseudogene. This CDR3 contains 18 residues. The CDR3 reads CTSSQDPLARGQDQPQHF. For the CDR3, the DNA is TGCACCAGCAGCCAAGATCCCCTGGCCAGGGGCCAGGATCAGCCCCAGCATTTT.

The chain combines TRBV19 with TRBJ1-1; 12 bases fit TRBD1. This CDR3 contains 13 residues. Germline V gene lookup returns CDR1 LNHDA and CDR2 SQIVND (reference sequence). Trimming at V came to 9 bases and at J to 4 bases, leaving 3 bases not matched to a gene. Here the CDR3 reads CASGDRGLTEAFF. In DNA form, the CDR3 reads TGTGCCAGCGGGGACAGGGGGCTCACTGAAGCTTTCTTT.

The rearrangement uses TRBV4-2 and TRBJ1-1; D gene unclear. Trimming removed 1 base at V and 3 bases at J, with 6 bases between. Germline lookup yields CDR1 LGHNA and CDR2 YNFKEQ. The CDR3 runs 13 residues. CDR3 nucleotides: TGTGCCAGCAGCCAAGTCCGGGACACTGAAGCTTTCTTT. Protein sequence: CASSQVRDTEAFF.

The genes are TRBV19 and TRBJ1-1; no firm D call. V dropped 4 bases and J dropped 4 bases, with 10 bases sitting between them. The CDR3 spans 13 residues. CDR1 and CDR2 (germline): LNHDA, SQIVND (reference sequence). This CDR3 is CASSRAGITEAFF. For the CDR3, the DNA is TGTGCCAGTAGTAGGGCCGGGATCACTGAAGCTTTCTTT. Full variable domain (remainder filled in from reference TRBV19 and TRBJ1-1): DGGITQSPKYLFRKEGQNVTLSCEQNLNHDAMYWYRQDPGQGLRLIYYSQIVNDFQKGDIAEGYSVSREKKESFPLTVTSAQKNPTAFYLCASSRAGITEAFFGQGTRLTVV.

The genes are TRBV5-6 and TRBJ2-3; D ambiguous. Trimming stripped 0 bases from V and 2 bases from J, with 16 bases between. Looked up from germline, CDR1 is SGHDT and CDR2 is YYEEEE. The CDR3 runs 17 residues. CDR3 in amino acids: CASSLAGSSSVTDTQYF. CDR3 nucleotide sequence: TGTGCCAGCAGCTTGGCCGGTAGTAGTTCTGTCACAGATACGCAGTATTTT.

This chain's CDR3 is CASNPQGDNQPQHF. In DNA form, the CDR3 reads TGTGCCAGCAATCCTCAGGGCGACAATCAGCCCCAGCATTTT. The rearrangement uses TRBV6-5 and TRBJ1-5, with a possible D match to TRBD1 (5 bases). V lost 7 bases and J 3 bases, leaving 13 bases between the germline ends. CDR3 length: 14 residues. Germline CDR1 is MNHEY and CDR2 is SVGAGI.